A single TCR beta chain is shown here with its context. This record belongs to a study of CD8 T cells in Susac syndrome. Random hexamers were used to reverse transcribe about 0.45 to 1 ug of RNA. Across 54 Vbeta and 13 Jbeta, immunoSEQ multiplex PCR amplified TCR beta CDR3. MiXCR, applied by TCRdb to the immunoSEQ multiplex PCR reads, yields one record per CDR3 protein. This table has hundreds of thousands of distinct CDR3 sequences, 70% to 90% appearing once. Blood CD8+ and CD4+ T cells underwent high-throughput TCR beta sequencing. The multiple sclerosis controls were treatment-naive patients affected by stable or active relapsing-remitting disease. Negative isolation was used for CD8+ and CD4+ T cells and FACS enrichment for TEMRA cells. The V and J ends lost 3 bases and 3 bases respectively, with 9 bases between them. CDR3 length: 13 amino acids. The germline V gene encodes CDR1 MNHEY and CDR2 SMNVEV (reference sequence).

The sample comprised CD8+ T cells from PBMCs. This clonotype originated in a human donor with multiple sclerosis. The rearrangement joins TRBV27 to TRBJ2-7; weak D call: TRBD1 (5 bases). The DNA for the CDR3 is TGTGCCAGCAGTTTCGGACAAGTCTACGAGCAGTACTTC. This gives the protein CASSFGQVYEQYF.